This T cell receptor (beta chain) came from a study of T cell responses to AZD1222 COVID-19 vaccine. Using immunoSEQ multiplex PCR, the repertoire was profiled, and TCRdb retains in-frame clones only, with some absent. The repertoire has 80,000 to 100,000 clones, about 91% of them found once; the top ten carry over 9%. General observations from the study: Possibly, clonal diversity was underestimated; donors were largely white British and included more females. Along spike, vaccine-associated CD4 TCRs were found throughout, with dominance at 160-218 and 743-854. Recipients of two AZD1222 doses showed rising Spike-specific TCR breadth and depth. The reported proportion of spike-specific TCRs targeting unmutated variant regions was nearly half.

This clone has more than one count but fewer than ten. What it binds is unknown. Per the germline V gene, CDR1 is SGDLS and CDR2 is YYNGEE. The V and J ends lost 4 bases and 2 bases, in that order; junction bases with no gene match: 8. The CDR3 extends over 15 amino acids. Specimen: peripheral blood, collected on day 0 of MenACWY control vaccination. This chain joins TRBV9 and TRBJ1-2; 7 bases line up with TRBD1. The source of this sequence is an adult in good health. For the CDR3, the DNA is TGTGCCAGCAGCCCTCAGGGGGGATTGAACTATGGCTACACCTTC. Its translation: CASSPQGGLNYGYTF.